The present T cell receptor beta chain was sequenced within a study of cytomegalovirus exposure and HLA in healthy donors. Germline-derived CDR1 and CDR2 are SQVTM and ANQGSEA. The V end was cut by 8 bases, the J end by 8 bases, with 22 bases between. The CDR3 runs to 14 residues. A multiplex PCR was run with 60 Vbeta primers and 13 Jbeta primers. Libraries were prepared by immunoSEQ multiplex PCR; TCRdb keeps only in-frame clonotypes and omits some of them. The table shows approximately 190,000 clones, with more than 65% occurring only once. The sample was PBMCs. The chain combines TRBV29-1 with TRBJ2-1; a weak D match, TRBD1 (6 bases). This TCR came from a man aged 45-60 years in good health and CMV-seronegative. The CDR3 spells CSISPRGIGDEQFF. CDR3 in DNA: TGCAGCATCAGCCCCAGGGGTATCGGTGATGAGCAGTTCTTC.